Below are 26 T cell receptor beta chains sequenced from a single sample in a study of cytomegalovirus exposure and HLA in healthy donors. The PCR contained 60 Vbeta and 13 Jbeta primers. The assay was immunoSEQ multiplex PCR, and TCRdb's table has in-frame clones only and misses some. Among approximately 130,000 clones listed, about 83% were seen once. Source material: PBMCs. These receptors originate from a girl aged 2 to 10 in good health and CMV-seronegative.

The chain has TRBV2 and TRBJ1-5, with D perhaps matching TRBD1 (5 bases). V dropped 4 bases and J dropped 3 bases, with 13 bases sitting between them. Germline V gene data show CDR1 as SNHLY and CDR2 as FYNNEI. The CDR3 covers 15 residues. The CDR3 sequence is CASSVRQRTNQPQHF. Here the CDR3 DNA reads TGTGCCAGCAGTGTGAGACAGCGTACCAATCAGCCCCAGCATTTT.

The V and J genes are TRBV9 and TRBJ1-2; no clear D gene. Trimming took 0 bases from V and 5 from J, leaving 5 bases between them. CDR3 length: 12 amino acids. Germline V gives CDR1 SGDLS, CDR2 YYNGEE. The CDR3 DNA reads as TGTGCCAGCAGCGTAGGGCCTTATGGCTACACCTTC. It is translated as CASSVGPYGYTF.

The chain couples TRBV6-6 to TRBJ2-7, with 9 nucleotides matching TRBD1. The CDR3 consists of 14 residues. V was pared by 5 bases and J by 2 bases, with 4 bases of the junction left unmatched. Germline V lookup: CDR1 MNHNY, CDR2 SVGAGI (reference sequence). For the CDR3, the DNA is TGTGCCAGCAGTCTGGGACAGGGACCCTACGAGCAGTACTTC. Residues: CASSLGQGPYEQYF.

The V gene is TRBV7-9, the J gene TRBJ2-1, with 10 positions matching TRBD2. The V gene's germline CDR1 is SEHNR and CDR2 FQNEAQ (reference sequence). V shed 3 bases and J 4 bases; nucleotides not matched to a gene: 3. The CDR3 runs to 15 residues. In DNA form, the CDR3 reads TGTGCCAGCAGCTTTGCACTAGCGGGATACAATGAGCAGTTCTTC. Amino acid sequence: CASSFALAGYNEQFF.

The rearrangement links TRBV6-1 to TRBJ2-1; no reliable D call. CDR1 MNHNS and CDR2 SASEGT come from the germline V gene. Between the trimmed V and J ends, which lost 7 bases and 0 bases, there was a span of 10 bases. The CDR3 is 14 amino acids. In DNA form, the CDR3 reads TGTGCCAGCAAGAAACCGAGCTCCTACAATGAGCAGTTCTTC. Encoded protein: CASKKPSSYNEQFF.

J is TRBJ1-5 and V is TRBV4-2; D perhaps matches TRBD1 (5 bases). Looked up from germline, CDR1 is LGHNA and CDR2 is YNFKEQ. CDR3 length: 18 residues. The V and J ends lost 2 bases and 0 bases respectively, with 17 bases between them. The CDR3 coding sequence is TGTGCCAGCAGCCAAAGTGGAAGGGGCGGCTATAGCAATCAGCCCCAGCATTTT. Translating it yields CASSQSGRGGYSNQPQHF.

This chain links TRBV2 with TRBJ1-1; TRBD1 might be the D (6 bases). This CDR3 region has 12 residues. Trimming took 8 bases from V and 4 from J, leaving 11 bases between them. Germline-derived CDR1 and CDR2 are SNHLY and FYNNEI. The CDR3 sequence is CASLQGFTEAFF. CDR3 DNA sequence: TGTGCCAGCCTACAGGGTTTCACTGAAGCTTTCTTT.

The rearrangement links TRBV28 to TRBJ1-1; D perhaps matches TRBD1 (6 bases). This CDR3 is 15 amino acids long. Germline-derived CDR1 and CDR2 are MDHEN and SYDVKM. V lost 9 bases, J lost 1 base, and 18 bases lay in between. The CDR3 nucleotides read TGTGCCAGTACTGGAGCGGGGGCTGGGAACACTGAAGCTTTCTTT. The encoded protein is CASTGAGAGNTEAFF.

The rearrangement joins TRBV5-6 to TRBJ1-2; 9 nucleotides line up with TRBD1. This CDR3 region has 14 residues. The junction had 4 bases not matched to a gene; V was cut back by 0 bases and J by 7 bases. Germline loops: CDR1 SGHDT, CDR2 YYEEEE. CDR3 DNA: TGTGCCAGCAGCTTGGACAGGGGGCTGGCTGGCTACACCTTC. This encodes CASSLDRGLAGYTF.

V is TRBV9 and J is TRBJ1-2; D unresolved. Per germline, CDR1 SGDLS and CDR2 YYNGEE. The CDR3 has 15 amino acids. Deletions cut 0 bases from V and 6 bases from J, with 15 bases between. This CDR3 is CASSVAAGYGDGYTF. The CDR3 coding sequence is TGTGCCAGCAGCGTAGCGGCGGGGTATGGCGATGGCTACACCTTC. The whole variable domain, filled in from reference TRBV9 and TRBJ1-2, reads DSGVTQTPKHLITATGQRVTLRCSPRSGDLSVYWYQQSLDQGLQFLIQYYNGEERAKGNILERFSAQQFPDLHSELNLSSLELGDSALYFCASSVAAGYGDGYTFGSGTRLTVV.

V and J are TRBV5-1 and TRBJ2-6; 9 nucleotides line up with TRBD1. Germline V gives CDR1 SGHRS, CDR2 YFSETQ. The CDR3 consists of 18 residues. The V gene end was trimmed by 4 bases and the J gene end by 0 bases; junction bases not matched to a gene: 8. This CDR3 reads CASSRSGTGISGANVLTF. The CDR3 DNA sequence: TGCGCCAGCAGCCGATCCGGGACAGGGATCTCTGGGGCCAACGTCCTGACTTTC.

J is TRBJ1-1 and V is TRBV7-8; possible D gene TRBD1, 5 bases. V lost 5 bases and J lost 3, with 13 bases in between. The CDR3 is 14 residues long. Germline CDR1 and CDR2: SGHVS and FQNEAQ. Written as DNA, the CDR3 is TGTGCCAGCAGCCACCTGTCGGGGGACACTGAAGCTTTCTTT. As protein: CASSHLSGDTEAFF. Complete variable domain (other parts from reference TRBV7-8 and TRBJ1-1): GAGVSQSPRYKVAKRGQDVALRCDPISGHVSLFWYQQALGQGPEFLTYFQNEAQLDKSGLPSDRFFAERPEGSVSTLKIQRTQQEDSAVYLCASSHLSGDTEAFFGQGTRLTVV.

V and J are TRBV19 and TRBJ2-1; D not resolved. This CDR3 contains 13 residues. Germline CDR1 and CDR2: LNHDA and SQIVND (reference sequence). V dropped 3 bases and J dropped 8 bases, with 11 bases sitting between them. CDR3 sequence (DNA): TGTGCCAGTAGTATCGGCCTAGTCGATGAGCAGTTCTTC. Its translation: CASSIGLVDEQFF.

Notes on this clone: Since the CDR3 does not end with the conserved phenylalanine or tryptophan, this likely comes from a read error. As DNA, the CDR3 is TGTGCCAGCTCACCGCCTGGATCGACAGAAGCTTTCCTT. Translation gives CASSPPGSTEAFL. The chain is built from TRBV18 and TRBJ1-1; D is unresolved. CDR1 KGHSH and CDR2 LQKENI come from the germline V gene. Deletions cut 3 bases from V and 8 bases from J, with 13 bases between. The CDR3 length is 13 residues.

The chain uses TRBV28 and TRBJ1-5; 9 bases agree with TRBD1. The V gene's germline CDR1 is MDHEN and CDR2 SYDVKM. This CDR3 is 16 amino acids long. J lost 3 bases, V lost 4 bases, and 7 bases had no gene match. The CDR3 nucleotides are TGTGCCAGCAGTTCAGAACAGGGGGCACCCAATCAGCCCCAGCATTTT. The encoded protein is CASSSEQGAPNQPQHF.

V is TRBV29-1 and J is TRBJ2-1, with 9 bases lining up with TRBD1. This CDR3 is built from 12 residues. The trim removed 7 bases at V and 8 bases at J, leaving 6 bases unmatched. Germline CDR1 and CDR2: SQVTM and ANQGSEA. Here the CDR3 reads CSADRGSDEQFF. The DNA of the CDR3 is TGCAGCGCGGACAGGGGATCGGATGAGCAGTTCTTC.

The CDR3 sequence: CASSERTSTDTQYF. CDR3 coding DNA: TGCGCCAGCAGCGAGCGGACTAGCACAGATACGCAGTATTTT. The chain couples TRBV5-1 to TRBJ2-3, with D possibly matching TRBD2 (5 bases). The length of the CDR3 is 14 residues. Germline assignment: CDR1 SGHRS and CDR2 YFSETQ. The ends were cut back, 4 bases at V and 0 bases at J, with 9 bases in the middle.

The V call is TRBV5-1, the J call TRBJ2-2, with 10 bases matching TRBD1. CDR3 length equals 14 residues. Trimming cost V 7 bases and J 1 base; bases outside gene matches: 1. The germline V gene has CDR1 SGHRS and CDR2 YFSETQ. CDR3 in amino acids: CASRTGGNTGELFF. In DNA, the CDR3 is TGCGCCAGCCGGACAGGGGGGAACACCGGGGAGCTGTTTTTT.

The chain uses TRBV7-6 and TRBJ2-5, with a tentative D call TRBD1 (6 bases). The ends were cut back, 2 bases at V and 2 bases at J, with 9 bases in the middle. The length of the CDR3 is 14 residues. Germline V gene data show CDR1 as SGHVS and CDR2 as FNYEAQ. The CDR3 region is CASSLPGQQETQYF. CDR3 coding DNA: TGTGCCAGCAGCTTACCAGGACAGCAAGAGACCCAGTACTTC.

V is TRBV19 and J is TRBJ2-7; 12 positions match TRBD2. CDR3 size: 18 residues. The germline gives CDR1 LNHDA, CDR2 SQIVND (reference sequence). The V and J ends lost 3 bases and 5 bases, in that order; junction bases with no gene match: 14. CDR3 nucleotide sequence: TGTGCCAGTAGTATGGGACGCGCTAGCGGGAGGGCCGGGGACGAGCAGTACTTC. Its translation: CASSMGRASGRAGDEQYF.

This sequence joins TRBV5-1 and TRBJ2-5; the match to TRBD1 covers 8 bases. This CDR3 is 15 amino acids long. Trimming cost V 0 bases and J 2 bases; bases outside gene matches: 3. Germline V gene lookup returns CDR1 SGHRS and CDR2 YFSETQ. CDR3 loop: CASSLGTGWQETQYF. In DNA form, the CDR3 reads TGCGCCAGCAGCTTGGGGACAGGGTGGCAAGAGACCCAGTACTTC. Full variable domain (rest looked up from reference TRBV5-1 and TRBJ2-5): KAGVTQTPRYLIKTRGQQVTLSCSPISGHRSVSWYQQTPGQGLQFLFEYFSETQRNKGNFPGRFSGRQFSNSRSEMNVSTLELGDSALYLCASSLGTGWQETQYFGPGTRLLVL.

V gene TRBV19 combines with J gene TRBJ1-1, with 9 bases that match TRBD1. V dropped 6 bases and J dropped 6; count of bases not matched to a gene: 8. Germline values: CDR1 LNHDA, CDR2 SQIVND (reference sequence). This CDR3 contains 14 residues. The CDR3 bases are TGTGCCAGTAGGCCGGGACAGGGAGCGTCTGAAGCTTTCTTT. Its translation is CASRPGQGASEAFF.

This clone was detected once. The chain uses TRBV13 and TRBJ2-7, with 14 bases identical to TRBD2. The J segment lost 3 bases and the V segment lost 6 bases, leaving 4 bases of the junction unmatched. Germline V lookup: CDR1 PRHDT, CDR2 FYEKMQ (reference sequence). The CDR3 contains 15 residues. The CDR3, as DNA: TGTGCCAGCAGGAGAGGGACTAGCGGGAGCTACGAGCAGTACTTC. It translates to CASRRGTSGSYEQYF.

This clone came up once. This chain uses TRBV18 with TRBJ1-1; no reliable D call. The CDR3 is 13 amino acids. Trimming removed 6 bases from V and 3 bases from J, with 11 bases in between. Looked up from germline, CDR1 is KGHSH and CDR2 is LQKENI. The CDR3 protein is CASSRTVDTEAFF. In DNA form, the CDR3 reads TGTGCCAGCTCGCGCACAGTAGACACTGAAGCTTTCTTT.

The J gene is TRBJ2-3, the V gene TRBV27; perhaps TRBD1 as D (6 bases). Trimming stripped 6 bases from V and 1 base from J, with 14 bases between. CDR3 length: 15 residues. Germline CDR1 is MNHEY and CDR2 is SMNVEV (reference sequence). CDR3 residues: CASRGVSGGTDTQYF. CDR3 DNA sequence: TGTGCCAGCAGGGGTGTGTCAGGGGGCACAGATACGCAGTATTTT.

The CDR3 region is CASRRGAKNTEAFF. CDR3 bases: TGTGCCAGCAGGCGGGGGGCCAAGAACACTGAAGCTTTCTTT. This chain connects TRBV27 to TRBJ1-1; the D gene is possibly TRBD1 (6 bases). Germline V gene sequence: CDR1 MNHEY, CDR2 SMNVEV (reference sequence). The length of the CDR3 is 14 residues. V lost 6 bases to trimming and J lost 1 base, with 12 bases between them.